The 14 T cell receptor beta chains listed next were all sequenced from one sample in a study of CD8+CD57+ T cells in acquired aplastic anemia. Profiling of TCR beta VDJ combinations and CDR3 sequences used genomic DNA as template. TCRdb processed the reads anew with MiXCR; each CDR3 protein has one entry. The sample lists over 250,000 distinct CDR3 sequences; approximately 58% were seen once. The sequenced patients had an expansion of CD8+CD57+ cells seen by flow cytometry. Material for sequencing was sorted CD4+, CD8+, or CD8+CD57+ T cells (not recorded which) from PBMCs. The receptors derive from a human donor with aplastic anemia.

V and J are TRBV9 and TRBJ2-7; possible D gene TRBD2, 7 bases. The germline CDR1 and CDR2 sequences are SGDLS and YYNGEE. Trimming cost V 1 base and J 6 bases, with 17 bases left between them. The CDR3 has 15 amino acids. CDR3 in amino acids: CASSVLSRGPVEQYF. CDR3 nucleotides: TGTGCCAGCAGCGTACTCTCGCGGGGGCCCGTCGAGCAGTACTTC.

This clonotype showed up many times. V gene TRBV30 combines with J gene TRBJ2-7, with 9 bases aligning to TRBD2. V lost 2 bases to trimming and J lost 7 bases; unmatched junction nucleotides: 12. Germline lookup yields CDR1 GTSNPN and CDR2 SVGIG (reference sequence). The CDR3 is 15 residues long. CDR3 in DNA: TGTGCCTGGAGTCCTCCAGTAGCGGGAGTGGGGGAGCAGTACTTC. Protein product: CAWSPPVAGVGEQYF.

This clonotype was detected ten times or more. This chain links TRBV11-2 with TRBJ2-2, with D unresolved. The CDR3 runs 14 residues. Germline CDR1 reads SGHAT; CDR2 reads FQNNGV. The V end was cut by 5 bases, the J end by 8 bases, with 15 bases between. CDR3 amino acids: CASSPVSYGGELFF. The DNA of the CDR3 is TGTGCCAGCAGCCCGGTATCGTACGGGGGGGAGCTGTTTTTT. Full variable domain (remainder filled in from reference TRBV11-2 and TRBJ2-2): EAGVAQSPRYKIIEKRQSVAFWCNPISGHATLYWYQQILGQGPKLLIQFQNNGVVDDSQLPKDRFSAERLKGVDSTLKIQPAKLEDSAVYLCASSPVSYGGELFFGEGSRLTVL.

This chain uses TRBV4-1 with TRBJ2-5; 8 bases align to TRBD1. Germline V gene data show CDR1 as MGHRA and CDR2 as YSYEKL. CDR3 length: 14 residues. After removal of 4 bases from V and 2 bases from J, the junction contained 3 bases not matched to a gene. CDR3 DNA sequence: TGCGCCAGCAGCCGCGGGACAGGTCAAGAGACCCAGTACTTC. Translation: CASSRGTGQETQYF.

This clonotype was observed at least ten times. The chain uses TRBV7-6 and TRBJ1-6; 7 bases agree with TRBD1. The ends lost 5 bases at V and 10 bases at J; junction bases unmatched: 5. The CDR3 has 13 amino acids. Germline CDR1 is SGHVS and CDR2 is FNYEAQ. The CDR3 sequence is CASSQGGVSPLHF. Here the CDR3 DNA reads TGTGCCAGCAGCCAGGGGGGTGTGTCACCCCTCCACTTT.

CDR3 protein: CATSTGYYEQYF. The CDR3 nucleotides read TGTGCCACCAGCACTGGCTACTACGAGCAGTACTTC. This chain uses TRBV15 with TRBJ2-7; D remains ambiguous. CDR1 is LNHNV, CDR2 YYDKDF, per germline (reference sequence). The CDR3 runs to 12 residues. Between the trimmed V and J ends, which lost 4 bases and 3 bases, there was a span of 7 bases.

The J gene is TRBJ1-6, the V gene TRBV29-1; no definite D call. CDR1 and CDR2 (germline): SQVTM, ANQGSEA. Trimming removed 6 bases at V and 10 bases at J, with 13 bases between. The CDR3 runs to 12 residues. CDR3 sequence (DNA): TGCAGCGTCCGACCGGAGTTCTCACCCCTCCACTTT. Its translation: CSVRPEFSPLHF.

V and J are TRBV24-1 and TRBJ1-5; D is possibly TRBD1 (5 bases). V shed 3 bases and J shed 4 bases, with 21 bases lying between them. The CDR3 totals 18 residues. Germline V gives CDR1 KGHDR, CDR2 SFDVKD. As DNA, the CDR3 is TGTGCCACCAGTGATAGCAGCGCGGACGGGACCGATAATCAGCCCCAGCATTTT. It encodes CATSDSSADGTDNQPQHF.

This clonotype was found many times. The chain has TRBV10-3 and TRBJ2-2; 10 bases are a match to TRBD1. Germline CDR1 reads ENHRY; CDR2 reads SYGVKD. V lost 4 bases and J lost 4; bases outside the gene matches: 6. There are 16 residues in the CDR3. CDR3 DNA sequence: TGTGCCATCAGTGGCCGACAGGGGGCCGGCACCGGGGAGCTGTTTTTT. It is translated as CAISGRQGAGTGELFF.

The chain combines TRBV7-3 with TRBJ2-3; 7 bases are shared with TRBD2. CDR1 SGHTA and CDR2 FQGTGA come from the germline V gene. V trimming: 1 base; J trimming: 1 base; junction bases outside the gene matches: 11. This CDR3 has 18 amino acids. The CDR3 sequence is CASSLKRDLGGGTDTQYF. CDR3 nucleotide sequence: TGTGCCAGCAGCTTAAAAAGGGATCTGGGGGGGGGCACAGATACGCAGTATTTT.

J is TRBJ1-2 and V is TRBV7-3, with TRBD1 matching over 8 bases. The V and J ends lost 7 bases and 4 bases, in that order; junction bases with no gene match: 14. The CDR3 runs 16 residues. CDR1 is SGHTA, CDR2 FQGTGA, per germline. CDR3 protein: CASTLGGTGDTYGYTF. CDR3 nucleotide sequence: TGTGCCAGCACCCTTGGGGGGACAGGAGACACCTATGGCTACACCTTC.

The V and J genes are TRBV15 and TRBJ2-3, with D possibly matching TRBD2 (6 bases). Trimming took off 0 bases at V and 6 bases at J, with 13 bases between the two ends. The CDR3 is 15 amino acids. Germline values: CDR1 LNHNV, CDR2 YYDKDF (reference sequence). This CDR3 is CATSRDSAGTDTQYF. The CDR3 nucleotides read TGTGCCACCAGCAGAGATTCCGCGGGAACGGATACGCAGTATTTT.

As for this clonotype: Germline is not matched at one junction end, which may reflect a read error. The chain has TRBV7-7 and TRBJ2-3; D remains unclear. The CDR3 contains 15 residues. In germline, CDR1 is SSHAT, CDR2 FNYEAQ (reference sequence). The CDR3 sequence is CASSFSPRSEDTQYF. The CDR3 bases are TGTGCTAGCAGCTTTAGTCCCCGTTCGGAAGATACGCAGTATTTT.

For this clonotype: Germline and junction disagree at one end, which may indicate a read error. The chain carries TRBV10-1 and TRBJ1-1; D unresolved. In germline, CDR1 is WNHNN, CDR2 SYGVQD (reference sequence). The CDR3 consists of 15 residues. CDR3 sequence reads: CASSETREPNTEAFF. The CDR3 coding sequence is TGTGCCAGCAGTGAAACCCGGGAGCCGAACACTGAAGCTTTCTTT.